Sequencing of this T cell receptor (beta chain) was carried out in a study of cytomegalovirus exposure and HLA in healthy donors. Study conclusions and caveats: Later on, analysis showed that most CMV-associated TCR beta chains appeared to be HLA-restricted. Later analysis associated a missense DCLRE1C variant with TCR beta V- and J-gene trimming. Available immune exposure information covered CMV serostatus only. Another analysis was done later, and it associated approximately 15,000 TCR beta sequences with HLA alleles at 0.05 false discovery rate.

The PCR employed 60 Vbeta primers together with 13 Jbeta primers. Some clones are missing from TCRdb's copy, which holds only in-frame ones; the method was immunoSEQ multiplex PCR. The sample includes more than 110,000 clones, around 78% of them seen just once. The CDR3 is 14 amino acids. The V end lost 0 bases, the J end lost 2 bases, and 7 bases lay between the germline ends. Germline CDR1 LGHNT, CDR2 FRNRAP. This clone was seen a single time. The antigen is not known. Input material: PBMCs. The sequence derives from a male donor in good health and CMV-seronegative. The V and J genes are TRBV12-5 and TRBJ2-5; D is unresolved. Here the CDR3 reads CASGLVLAQETQYF. CDR3 bases: TGTGCTAGTGGTTTGGTATTAGCTCAAGAGACCCAGTACTTC. The whole variable domain, remainder taken from reference TRBV12-5 and TRBJ2-5, is DARVTQTPRHKVTEMGQEVTMRCQPILGHNTVFWYRQTMMQGLELLAYFRNRAPLDDSGMPKDRFSAEMPDATLATLKIQPSEPRDSAVYFCASGLVLAQETQYFGPGTRLLVL.